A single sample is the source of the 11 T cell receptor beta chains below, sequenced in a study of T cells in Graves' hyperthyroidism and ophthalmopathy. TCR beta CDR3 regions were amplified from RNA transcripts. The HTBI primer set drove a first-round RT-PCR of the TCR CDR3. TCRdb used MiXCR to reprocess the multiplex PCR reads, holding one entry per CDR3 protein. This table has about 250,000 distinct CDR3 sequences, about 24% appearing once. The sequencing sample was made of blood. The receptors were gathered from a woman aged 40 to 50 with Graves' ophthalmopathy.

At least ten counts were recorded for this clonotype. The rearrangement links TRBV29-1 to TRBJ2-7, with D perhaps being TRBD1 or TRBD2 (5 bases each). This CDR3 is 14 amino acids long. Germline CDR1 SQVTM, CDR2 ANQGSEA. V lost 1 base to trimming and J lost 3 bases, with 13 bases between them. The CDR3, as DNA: TGCAGCGTTGAAGTGAGGGGAGAGAACTACGAGCAGTACTTC. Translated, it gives CSVEVRGENYEQYF.

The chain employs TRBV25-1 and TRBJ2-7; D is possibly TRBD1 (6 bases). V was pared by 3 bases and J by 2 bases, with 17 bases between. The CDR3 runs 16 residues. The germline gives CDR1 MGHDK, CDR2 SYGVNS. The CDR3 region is CASSDRDRTLTYEQYF. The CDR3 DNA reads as TGTGCCAGCAGTGACCGAGACAGGACGTTAACCTACGAGCAGTACTTC.

As DNA, the CDR3 is TGTGCCAGCAGTCCAGCGGGACTAGCGGGGAACGAGCAGTACTTC. It codes for CASSPAGLAGNEQYF. V gene TRBV28 combines with J gene TRBJ2-7, with 13 bases identical to TRBD2. V trimming: 5 bases; J trimming: 5 bases; junction bases outside the gene matches: 6. The germline V gene has CDR1 MDHEN and CDR2 SYDVKM. The CDR3 is 15 residues long.

CDR3 DNA: TGTGCCAGCACCAGGACAGGGGGAGACTATGGCTACACCTTC. It encodes CASTRTGGDYGYTF. The chain joins TRBV6-1 to TRBJ1-2; TRBD1 matches at 10 bases. This CDR3 has 14 amino acids. Germline V gene data show CDR1 as MNHNS and CDR2 as SASEGT. J gave up 3 bases and V 7 bases, and 5 bases lay outside the gene matches.

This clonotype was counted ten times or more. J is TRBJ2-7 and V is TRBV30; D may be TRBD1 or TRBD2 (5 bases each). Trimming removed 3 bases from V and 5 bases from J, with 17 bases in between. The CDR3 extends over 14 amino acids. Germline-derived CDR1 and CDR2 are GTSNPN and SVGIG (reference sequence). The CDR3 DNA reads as TGTGCCTGGAGCTGGGGACGGTTCTGGGACGAGCAGTACTTC. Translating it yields CAWSWGRFWDEQYF.

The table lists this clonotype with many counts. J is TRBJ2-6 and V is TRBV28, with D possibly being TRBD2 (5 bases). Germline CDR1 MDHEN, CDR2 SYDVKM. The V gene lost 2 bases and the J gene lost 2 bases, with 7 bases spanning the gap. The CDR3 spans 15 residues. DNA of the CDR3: TGTGCCAGCAGTTTAGAGAGGGCTGGGGCCAACGTCCTGACTTTC. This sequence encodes CASSLERAGANVLTF.

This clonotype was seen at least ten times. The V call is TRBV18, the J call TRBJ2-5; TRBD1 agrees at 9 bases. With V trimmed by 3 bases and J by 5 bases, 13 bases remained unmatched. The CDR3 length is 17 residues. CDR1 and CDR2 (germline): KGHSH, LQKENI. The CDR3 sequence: CASSPNYLGQGLETQYF. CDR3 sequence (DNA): TGTGCCAGCTCACCGAATTACTTAGGACAGGGGCTGGAGACCCAGTACTTC.

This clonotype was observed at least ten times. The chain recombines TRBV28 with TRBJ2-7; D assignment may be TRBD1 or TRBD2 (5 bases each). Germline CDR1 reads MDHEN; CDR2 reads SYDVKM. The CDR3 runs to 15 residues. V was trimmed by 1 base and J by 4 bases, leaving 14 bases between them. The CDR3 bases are TGTGCCAGCAGTTTATCCGGGGACCCCGGGTACGAGCAGTACTTC. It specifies CASSLSGDPGYEQYF.

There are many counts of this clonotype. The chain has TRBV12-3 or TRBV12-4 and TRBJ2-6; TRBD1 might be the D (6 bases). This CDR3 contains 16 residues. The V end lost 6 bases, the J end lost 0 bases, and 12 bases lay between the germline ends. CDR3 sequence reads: CASRQGSLSGANVLTF. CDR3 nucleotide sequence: TGTGCCAGCAGACAGGGTTCCCTCTCTGGGGCCAACGTCCTGACTTTC.

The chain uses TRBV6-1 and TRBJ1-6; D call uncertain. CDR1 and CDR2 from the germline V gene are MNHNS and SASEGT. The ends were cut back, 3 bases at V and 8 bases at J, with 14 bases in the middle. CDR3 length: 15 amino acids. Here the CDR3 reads CASSDPSYGDSPLHF. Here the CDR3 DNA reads TGTGCCAGCAGTGACCCATCATACGGTGATTCACCCCTCCACTTT.

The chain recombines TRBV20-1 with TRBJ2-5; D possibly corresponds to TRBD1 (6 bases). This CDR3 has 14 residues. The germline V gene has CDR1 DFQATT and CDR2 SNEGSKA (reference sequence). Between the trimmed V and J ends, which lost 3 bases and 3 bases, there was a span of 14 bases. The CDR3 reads CSAREYREKETQYF. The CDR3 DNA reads TGCAGTGCTAGGGAGTACAGGGAAAAAGAGACCCAGTACTTC.